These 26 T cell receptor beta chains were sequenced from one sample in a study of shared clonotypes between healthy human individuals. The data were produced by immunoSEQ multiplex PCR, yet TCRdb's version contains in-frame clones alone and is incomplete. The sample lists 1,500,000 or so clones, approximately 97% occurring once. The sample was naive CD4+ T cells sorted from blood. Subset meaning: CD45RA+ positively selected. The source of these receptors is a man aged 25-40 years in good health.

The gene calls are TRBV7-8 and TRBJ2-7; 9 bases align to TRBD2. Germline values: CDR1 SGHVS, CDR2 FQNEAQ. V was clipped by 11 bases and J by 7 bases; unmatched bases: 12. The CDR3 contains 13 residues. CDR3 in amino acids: CAGAKREDREQYF. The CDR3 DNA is TGTGCCGGAGCTAAGCGGGAGGACCGGGAGCAGTACTTC.

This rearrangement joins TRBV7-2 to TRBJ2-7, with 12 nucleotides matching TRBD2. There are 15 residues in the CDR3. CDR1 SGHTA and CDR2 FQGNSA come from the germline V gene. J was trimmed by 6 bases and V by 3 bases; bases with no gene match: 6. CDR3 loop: CASSFNLAGGAEQYF. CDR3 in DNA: TGTGCCAGCAGCTTCAATCTAGCGGGAGGGGCCGAGCAGTACTTC.

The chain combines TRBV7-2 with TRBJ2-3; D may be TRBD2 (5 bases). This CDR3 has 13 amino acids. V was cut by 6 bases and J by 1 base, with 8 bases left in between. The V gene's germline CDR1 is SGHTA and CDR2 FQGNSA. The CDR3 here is CASRSSGTDTQYF. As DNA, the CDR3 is TGTGCCAGCAGAAGTAGCGGCACAGATACGCAGTATTTT.

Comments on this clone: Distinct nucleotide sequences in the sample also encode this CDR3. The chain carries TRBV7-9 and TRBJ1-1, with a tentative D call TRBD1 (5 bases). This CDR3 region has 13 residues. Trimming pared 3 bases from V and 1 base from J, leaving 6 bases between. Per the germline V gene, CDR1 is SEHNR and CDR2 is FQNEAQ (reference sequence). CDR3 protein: CASSFQGNTEAFF. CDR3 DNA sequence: TGTGCCAGCAGCTTTCAGGGGAACACTGAAGCTTTCTTT.

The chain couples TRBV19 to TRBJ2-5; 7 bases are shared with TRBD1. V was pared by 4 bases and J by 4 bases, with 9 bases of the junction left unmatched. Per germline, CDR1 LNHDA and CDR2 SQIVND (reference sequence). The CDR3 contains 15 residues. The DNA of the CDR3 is TGTGCCAGTAGTACCGCGACAGGGAATGGAGAGACCCAGTACTTC. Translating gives CASSTATGNGETQYF. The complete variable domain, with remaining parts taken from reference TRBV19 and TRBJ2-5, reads DGGITQSPKYLFRKEGQNVTLSCEQNLNHDAMYWYRQDPGQGLRLIYYSQIVNDFQKGDIAEGYSVSREKKESFPLTVTSAQKNPTAFYLCASSTATGNGETQYFGPGTRLLVL.

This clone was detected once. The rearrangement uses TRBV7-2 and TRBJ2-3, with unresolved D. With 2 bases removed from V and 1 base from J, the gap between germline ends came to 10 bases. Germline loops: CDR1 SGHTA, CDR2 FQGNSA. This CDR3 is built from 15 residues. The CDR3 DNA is TGTGCCAGCAGCTTACCGGGTTCTGGCACAGATACGCAGTATTTT. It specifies CASSLPGSGTDTQYF.

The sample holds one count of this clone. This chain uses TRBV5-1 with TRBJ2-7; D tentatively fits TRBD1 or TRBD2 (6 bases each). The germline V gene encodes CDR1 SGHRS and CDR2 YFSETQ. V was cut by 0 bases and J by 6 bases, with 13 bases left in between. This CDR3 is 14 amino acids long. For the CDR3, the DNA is TGCGCCAGCAGCTTGGCTGGAGGGGGACGCGAGCAGTACTTC. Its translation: CASSLAGGGREQYF. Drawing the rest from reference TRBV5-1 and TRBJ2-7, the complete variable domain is KAGVTQTPRYLIKTRGQQVTLSCSPISGHRSVSWYQQTPGQGLQFLFEYFSETQRNKGNFPGRFSGRQFSNSRSEMNVSTLELGDSALYLCASSLAGGGREQYFGPGTRLTVT.

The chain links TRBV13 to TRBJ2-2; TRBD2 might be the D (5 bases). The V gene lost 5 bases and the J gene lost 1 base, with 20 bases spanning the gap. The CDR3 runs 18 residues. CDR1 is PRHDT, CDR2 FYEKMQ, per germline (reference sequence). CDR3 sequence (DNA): TGTGCCAGCAGCAATCAACACCGGACTCCCATGAACACCGGGGAGCTGTTTTTT. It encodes CASSNQHRTPMNTGELFF.

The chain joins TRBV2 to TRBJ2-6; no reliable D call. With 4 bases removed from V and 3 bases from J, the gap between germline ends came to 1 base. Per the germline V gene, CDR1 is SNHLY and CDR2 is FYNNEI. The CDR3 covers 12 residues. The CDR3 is CASSGGANVLTF. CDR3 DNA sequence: TGTGCCAGCAGTGGTGGGGCCAACGTCCTGACTTTC.

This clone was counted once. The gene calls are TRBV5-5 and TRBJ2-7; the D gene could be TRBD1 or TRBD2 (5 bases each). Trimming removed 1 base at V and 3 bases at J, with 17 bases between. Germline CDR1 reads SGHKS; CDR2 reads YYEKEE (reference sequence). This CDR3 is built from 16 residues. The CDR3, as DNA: TGTGCCAGCAGCTTGTTTAGAGGGACCTTGAACTACGAGCAGTACTTC. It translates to CASSLFRGTLNYEQYF.

The CDR3: CASSRGVGAEKLFF. As DNA, the CDR3 is TGTGCCAGCAGCCGGGGAGTGGGTGCTGAAAAACTGTTTTTT. The chain carries TRBV6-1 and TRBJ1-4; D gene unclear. V was shortened by 6 bases and J by 7 bases, with 15 bases between the two germline ends. This CDR3 spans 14 amino acids. CDR1 and CDR2 from the germline V gene are MNHNS and SASEGT.

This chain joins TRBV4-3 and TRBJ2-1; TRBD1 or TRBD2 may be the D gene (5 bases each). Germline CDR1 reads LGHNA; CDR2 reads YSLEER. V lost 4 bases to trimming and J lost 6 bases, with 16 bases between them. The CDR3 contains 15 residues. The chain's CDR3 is CASSRPGLSTNEQFF. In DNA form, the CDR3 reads TGCGCCAGCAGCCGACCGGGGCTGTCAACCAATGAGCAGTTCTTC.

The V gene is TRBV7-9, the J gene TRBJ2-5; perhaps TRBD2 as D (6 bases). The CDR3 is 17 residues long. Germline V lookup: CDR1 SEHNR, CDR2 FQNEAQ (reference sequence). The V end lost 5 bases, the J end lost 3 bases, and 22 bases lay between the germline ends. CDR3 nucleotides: TGTGCCAGCAGCCACCGGGGGAATAGGTTCGGTAAAGAGACCCAGTACTTC. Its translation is CASSHRGNRFGKETQYF.

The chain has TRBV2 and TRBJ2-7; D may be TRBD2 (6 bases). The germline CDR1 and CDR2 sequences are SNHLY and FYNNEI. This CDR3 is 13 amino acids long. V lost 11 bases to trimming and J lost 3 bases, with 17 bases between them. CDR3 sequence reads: CACTEGVDYEQYF. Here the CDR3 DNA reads TGTGCCTGCACGGAGGGAGTCGACTACGAGCAGTACTTC. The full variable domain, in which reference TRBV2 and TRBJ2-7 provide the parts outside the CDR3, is EPEVTQTPSHQVTQMGQEVILRCVPISNHLYFYWYRQILGQKVEFLVSFYNNEISEKSEIFDDQFSVERPDGSNFTLKIRSTKLEDSAMYFCACTEGVDYEQYFGPGTRLTVT.

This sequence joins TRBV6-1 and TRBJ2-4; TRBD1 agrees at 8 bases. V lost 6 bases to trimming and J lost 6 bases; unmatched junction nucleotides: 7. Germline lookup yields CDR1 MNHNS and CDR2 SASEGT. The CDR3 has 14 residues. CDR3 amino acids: CASSDSGQGNIQYF. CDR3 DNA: TGTGCCAGCAGCGACAGCGGACAGGGAAACATTCAGTACTTC.

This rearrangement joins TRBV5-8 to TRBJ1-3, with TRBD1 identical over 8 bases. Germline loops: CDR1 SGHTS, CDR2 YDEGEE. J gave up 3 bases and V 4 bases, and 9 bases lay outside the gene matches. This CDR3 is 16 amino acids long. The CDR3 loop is CASSPRSGTGGNTIYF. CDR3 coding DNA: TGTGCCAGCAGCCCGCGATCCGGGACAGGTGGAAACACCATATATTTT.

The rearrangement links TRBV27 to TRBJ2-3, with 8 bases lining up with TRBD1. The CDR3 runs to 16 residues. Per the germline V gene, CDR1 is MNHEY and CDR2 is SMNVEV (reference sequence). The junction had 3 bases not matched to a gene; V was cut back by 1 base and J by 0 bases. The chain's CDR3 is CASSLLRTGSTDTQYF. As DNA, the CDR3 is TGTGCCAGCAGTTTATTACGGACAGGGAGCACAGATACGCAGTATTTT.

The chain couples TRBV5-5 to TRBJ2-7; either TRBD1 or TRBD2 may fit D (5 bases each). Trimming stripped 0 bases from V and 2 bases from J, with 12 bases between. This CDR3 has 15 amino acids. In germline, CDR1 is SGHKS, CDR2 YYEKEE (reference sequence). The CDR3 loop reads CASSLAGPGPYEQYF. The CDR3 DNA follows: TGTGCCAGCAGCTTGGCAGGTCCGGGACCCTACGAGCAGTACTTC. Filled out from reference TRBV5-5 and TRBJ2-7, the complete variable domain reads DAGVTQSPTHLIKTRGQQVTLRCSPISGHKSVSWYQQVLGQGPQFIFQYYEKEERGRGNFPDRFSARQFPNYSSELNVNALLLGDSALYLCASSLAGPGPYEQYFGPGTRLTVT.

The CDR3 is CASCGTGGRGVTNEKLFF. In DNA form, the CDR3 reads TGTGCCAGCTGCGGGACAGGGGGCCGGGGCGTAACTAATGAAAAACTGTTTTTT. The chain recombines TRBV27 with TRBJ1-4; the match to TRBD1 covers 12 bases. The CDR3 is 18 amino acids. J gave up 1 base and V 8 bases, and 11 bases lay outside the gene matches. CDR1 MNHEY and CDR2 SMNVEV come from the germline V gene (reference sequence).

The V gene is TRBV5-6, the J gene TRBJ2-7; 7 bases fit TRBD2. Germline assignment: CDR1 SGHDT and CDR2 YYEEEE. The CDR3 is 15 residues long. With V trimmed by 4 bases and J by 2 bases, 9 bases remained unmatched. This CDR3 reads CASSLARDYPYEQYF. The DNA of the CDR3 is TGTGCCAGCAGCCTTGCACGGGACTACCCCTACGAGCAGTACTTC.

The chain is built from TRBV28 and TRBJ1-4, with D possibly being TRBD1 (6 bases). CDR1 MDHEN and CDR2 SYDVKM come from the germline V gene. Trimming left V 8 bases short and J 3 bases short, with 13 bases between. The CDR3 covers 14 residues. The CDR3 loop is CASQAGASNEKLFF. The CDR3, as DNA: TGTGCCAGCCAGGCAGGGGCGTCTAATGAAAAACTGTTTTTT.

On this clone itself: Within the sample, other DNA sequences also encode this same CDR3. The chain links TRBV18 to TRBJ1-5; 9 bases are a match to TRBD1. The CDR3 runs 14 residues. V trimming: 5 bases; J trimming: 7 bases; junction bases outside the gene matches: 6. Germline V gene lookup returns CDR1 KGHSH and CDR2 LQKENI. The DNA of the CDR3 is TGTGCCAGCTCAAGGGGACAGGGTAACCAGCCCCAGCATTTT. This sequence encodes CASSRGQGNQPQHF. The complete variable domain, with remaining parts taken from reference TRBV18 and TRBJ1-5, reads NAGVMQNPRHLVRRRGQEARLRCSPMKGHSHVYWYRQLPEEGLKFMVYLQKENIIDESGMPKERFSAEFPKEGPSILRIQQVVRGDSAAYFCASSRGQGNQPQHFGDGTRLSIL.

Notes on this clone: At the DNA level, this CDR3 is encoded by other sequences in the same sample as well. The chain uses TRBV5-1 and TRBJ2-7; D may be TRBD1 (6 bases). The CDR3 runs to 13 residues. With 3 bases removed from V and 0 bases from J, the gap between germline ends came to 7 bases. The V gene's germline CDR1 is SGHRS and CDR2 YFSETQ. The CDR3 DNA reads TGCGCCAGCAGCTCACAGGGCTCCTACGAGCAGTACTTC. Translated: CASSSQGSYEQYF. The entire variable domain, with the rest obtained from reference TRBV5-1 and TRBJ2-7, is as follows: KAGVTQTPRYLIKTRGQQVTLSCSPISGHRSVSWYQQTPGQGLQFLFEYFSETQRNKGNFPGRFSGRQFSNSRSEMNVSTLELGDSALYLCASSSQGSYEQYFGPGTRLTVT.

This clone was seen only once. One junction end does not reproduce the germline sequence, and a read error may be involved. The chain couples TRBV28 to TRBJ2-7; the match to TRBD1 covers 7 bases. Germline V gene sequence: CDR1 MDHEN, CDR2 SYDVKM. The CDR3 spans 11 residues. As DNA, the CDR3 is TGTGCCAGCAGTGGACTCGGGGACAGCGTTTTC. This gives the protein CASSGLGDSVF.

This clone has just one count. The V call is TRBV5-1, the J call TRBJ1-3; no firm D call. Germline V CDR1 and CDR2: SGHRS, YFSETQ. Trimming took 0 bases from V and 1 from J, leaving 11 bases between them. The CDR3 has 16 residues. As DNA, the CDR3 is TGCGCCAGCAGCTTGGCCTTAGTGAGTTCTGGAAACACCATATATTTT. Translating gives CASSLALVSSGNTIYF. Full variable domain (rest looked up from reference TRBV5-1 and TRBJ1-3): KAGVTQTPRYLIKTRGQQVTLSCSPISGHRSVSWYQQTPGQGLQFLFEYFSETQRNKGNFPGRFSGRQFSNSRSEMNVSTLELGDSALYLCASSLALVSSGNTIYFGEGSWLTVV.

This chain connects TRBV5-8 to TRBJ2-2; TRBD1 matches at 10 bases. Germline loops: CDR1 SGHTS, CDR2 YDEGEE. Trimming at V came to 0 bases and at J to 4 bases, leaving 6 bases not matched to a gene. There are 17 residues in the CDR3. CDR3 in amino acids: CASSLGGTGVTTGELFF. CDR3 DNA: TGTGCCAGCAGCTTGGGAGGGACAGGGGTGACCACCGGGGAGCTGTTTTTT.